This passage covers 28 T cell receptor beta chains from one sample sequenced in a study of OX40 agonist ivuxolimab in advanced cancers. Clones were sequenced by immunoSEQ multiplex PCR, and TCRdb holds only the in-frame ones, with some missing. The sample includes tens of thousands of clones, approximately 90% of them seen just once. The sample was CD4+ or CD8+ T cells sorted from blood, taken in a trial of the OX40 agonist ivuxolimab. The receptor set was obtained from an adult with an advanced solid tumor such as melanoma, head and neck, liver or kidney cancer.

J is TRBJ1-2 and V is TRBV7-2, with unresolved D. V lost 1 base and J 5 bases, leaving 8 bases between the germline ends. This CDR3 spans 13 amino acids. Germline V gene sequence: CDR1 SGHTA, CDR2 FQGNSA. CDR3 loop: CASSLELAYGYTF. For the CDR3, the DNA is TGTGCCAGCAGCTTAGAGCTGGCTTATGGCTACACCTTC.

The CDR3, as DNA: TGTGCCAGCTCACTCCGACTAGACCCCTCCCTCTCCTACGAGCAGTACTTC. Amino acids: CASSLRLDPSLSYEQYF. The chain is built from TRBV18 and TRBJ2-7, with D possibly being TRBD2 (6 bases). The CDR3 is made up of 17 amino acids. With 4 bases removed from V and 0 bases from J, the gap between germline ends came to 19 bases. The V gene's germline CDR1 is KGHSH and CDR2 LQKENI.

The V gene is TRBV2, the J gene TRBJ2-5; TRBD2 might be the D (5 bases). CDR3 length: 15 amino acids. The germline CDR1 and CDR2 sequences are SNHLY and FYNNEI. Trimming shortened V by 3 bases and J by 2 bases, and 13 bases separated the two germline ends. CDR3 amino acids: CASSDSGLPQETQYF. The DNA of the CDR3 is TGTGCCAGCAGTGACAGCGGCCTGCCTCAAGAGACCCAGTACTTC.

The DNA for the CDR3 is TGTGCCAGCCTTATGCGCGGAGTACAAGAGACCCAGTACTTC. Encoded protein: CASLMRGVQETQYF. V is TRBV7-9 and J is TRBJ2-5; D is unclear. Per the germline V gene, CDR1 is SEHNR and CDR2 is FQNEAQ (reference sequence). The CDR3 runs 14 residues. V lost 8 bases to trimming and J lost 2 bases, with 15 bases between them.

V usage is TRBV11-3 and J usage is TRBJ1-3, with D unclear. The germline V gene has CDR1 SGHNT and CDR2 YENEEA. This CDR3 is 15 amino acids long. V dropped 6 bases and J dropped 0 bases, with 12 bases sitting between them. CDR3 sequence: CASSRGRLSGNTIYF. For the CDR3, the DNA is TGTGCCAGCAGTCGTGGACGACTCTCTGGAAACACCATATATTTT.

CDR3 residues: CASSLEARGPNTGELFF. The DNA of the CDR3 is TGTGCCAGCAGCTTAGAGGCCAGGGGACCGAACACCGGGGAGCTGTTTTTT. The J gene is TRBJ2-2, the V gene TRBV7-9, with D maybe TRBD1 (6 bases). The CDR3 spans 17 residues. Trimming pared 1 base from V and 0 bases from J, leaving 12 bases between. Germline CDR1 and CDR2: SEHNR and FQNEAQ (reference sequence). Variable domain in full (rest from reference TRBV7-9 and TRBJ2-2): DTGVSQNPRHKITKRGQNVTFRCDPISEHNRLYWYRQTLGQGPEFLTYFQNEAQLEKSRLLSDRFSAERPKGSFSTLEIQRTEQGDSAMYLCASSLEARGPNTGELFFGEGSRLTVL.

The chain employs TRBV10-1 and TRBJ2-1; 8 bases line up with TRBD2. The CDR3 spans 13 residues. The ends lost 8 bases at V and 10 bases at J; junction bases unmatched: 10. Germline assignment: CDR1 WNHNN and CDR2 SYGVQD (reference sequence). Here the CDR3 reads CASSYSGTREQFF. CDR3 sequence (DNA): TGCGCCAGCTCTTATTCCGGGACTAGGGAGCAGTTCTTC.

By its share, this clone is medium-sized (0.01 to 0.1%). The chain joins TRBV11-3 to TRBJ2-7; D perhaps matches TRBD1 (5 bases). The ends were cut back, 6 bases at V and 0 bases at J, with 18 bases in the middle. Looked up from germline, CDR1 is SGHNT and CDR2 is YENEEA. The CDR3 is 16 amino acids. The CDR3 region has the DNA TGTGCCAGCAGTTACAAGGGGTACGCATTCTCCTACGAGCAGTACTTC. It translates to CASSYKGYAFSYEQYF.

The chain uses TRBV7-2 and TRBJ2-1; no reliable D call. CDR3 length: 12 amino acids. CDR1 and CDR2 from the germline V gene are SGHTA and FQGNSA. V gave up 2 bases and J gave up 9 bases, with 8 bases separating them. CDR3 sequence: CASSLSRIEQFF. The CDR3 DNA is TGTGCCAGCAGCTTATCACGAATTGAGCAGTTCTTC.

The V gene is TRBV6-5, the J gene TRBJ1-2; 7 nucleotides agree with TRBD1. Per germline, CDR1 MNHEY and CDR2 SVGAGI. V was pared by 6 bases and J by 7 bases, with 8 bases of the junction left unmatched. The CDR3 sequence is 13 residues long. As DNA, the CDR3 is TGTGCCAGCAGCCCGCCCAGGGGGTTTGGCTACACCTTC. This encodes CASSPPRGFGYTF.

The CDR3 reads CASSDRVKGSGYTF. CDR3 coding DNA: TGCGCCAGCAGTGATAGGGTTAAGGGGTCTGGCTACACCTTC. The gene calls are TRBV10-2 and TRBJ1-2, with a tentative D call TRBD1 (5 bases). CDR1 is WSHSY and CDR2 is SAAADI in the germline V gene. There are 14 residues in the CDR3. Trimming cost V 3 bases and J 7 bases, with 15 bases left between them.

The chain couples TRBV6-5 to TRBJ2-7, with 10 bases identical to TRBD1. The J segment lost 7 bases and the V segment lost 5 bases, leaving 5 bases of the junction unmatched. This CDR3 has 13 residues. Germline values: CDR1 MNHEY, CDR2 SVGAGI. CDR3 residues: CASSRTGGGEQYF. DNA of the CDR3: TGTGCCAGCAGTCGGACAGGGGGGGGAGAGCAGTACTTC.

This clone was seen just once. Here the CDR3 reads CASSQNRAGANVLTF. The CDR3 bases are TGTGCCAGCAGCCAGAACAGGGCTGGGGCCAACGTCCTGACTTTC. The rearrangement uses TRBV7-8 and TRBJ2-6; perhaps TRBD1 as D (6 bases). Germline CDR1 reads SGHVS; CDR2 reads FQNEAQ. The CDR3 consists of 15 residues. V lost 5 bases, J lost 2 bases, and 10 bases lay in between.

The chain carries TRBV11-2 and TRBJ1-3, with TRBD1 as a possible D gene (5 bases). Germline V gene data show CDR1 as SGHAT and CDR2 as FQNNGV. The germline V and J ends were trimmed by 5 bases and 5 bases, with 19 bases remaining between them. This CDR3 is 16 amino acids long. CDR3 sequence: CASSEKEAGTRNTIYF. The DNA for the CDR3 is TGTGCCAGCAGCGAAAAAGAAGCGGGGACTAGAAACACCATATATTTT.

The chain combines TRBV10-3 with TRBJ2-1; 10 nucleotides line up with TRBD2. With V trimmed by 8 bases and J by 3 bases, 4 bases remained unmatched. The CDR3 is 14 amino acids. Germline V gene data show CDR1 as ENHRY and CDR2 as SYGVKD. The CDR3 DNA sequence: TGTGCCATCGCAAGCGGGAGGGGCTACAATGAGCAGTTCTTC. Residues: CAIASGRGYNEQFF.

The gene calls are TRBV7-6 and TRBJ1-5; D ambiguous. The CDR3 has 14 amino acids. In germline, CDR1 is SGHVS, CDR2 FNYEAQ. Trimming cost V 2 bases and J 5 bases, with 10 bases left between them. The CDR3 protein is CASSLRESDQPQHF. CDR3 in DNA: TGTGCCAGCAGCTTAAGAGAGAGTGATCAGCCCCAGCATTTT.

The chain employs TRBV5-5 and TRBJ1-2, with a weak D call TRBD1 (6 bases). The CDR3 is 15 amino acids. Trimming took 3 bases from V and 4 from J, leaving 16 bases between them. The germline gives CDR1 SGHKS, CDR2 YYEKEE (reference sequence). The CDR3, as DNA: TGTGCCAGCAGCTCCTTGGACGGGGGGCGCTATGGCTACACCTTC. It encodes CASSSLDGGRYGYTF.

V and J are TRBV29-1 and TRBJ2-7; the D call may be TRBD1 or TRBD2 (5 bases each). Germline values: CDR1 SQVTM, CDR2 ANQGSEA. The CDR3 totals 13 residues. V was cut by 1 base and J by 3 bases, with 10 bases left in between. The CDR3 region is CSVEVGGGYEQYF. CDR3 in DNA: TGCAGCGTTGAAGTGGGTGGGGGCTACGAGCAGTACTTC.

The chain is built from TRBV29-1 and TRBJ2-7; D gene unclear. The CDR3 spans 12 residues. Trimming left V 6 bases short and J 4 bases short, with 13 bases between. Germline assignment: CDR1 SQVTM and CDR2 ANQGSEA. The CDR3 DNA reads as TGCAGCGTATCGCACACTAATTACGAGCAGTACTTC. Protein product: CSVSHTNYEQYF.

This clone was seen more than once but under ten times. The genes are TRBV9 and TRBJ2-1; D is unresolved. Trimming took off 0 bases at V and 5 bases at J, with 9 bases between the two ends. The CDR3 is made up of 14 amino acids. Germline V gene sequence: CDR1 SGDLS, CDR2 YYNGEE. The CDR3 protein is CASSVAGPNNEQFF. CDR3 coding DNA: TGTGCCAGCAGCGTAGCCGGGCCCAACAATGAGCAGTTCTTC.

The V and J genes are TRBV7-2 and TRBJ2-1; 13 bases align to TRBD2. The V gene end was trimmed by 8 bases and the J gene end by 9 bases; junction bases not matched to a gene: 10. Germline V gene data show CDR1 as SGHTA and CDR2 as FQGNSA. The CDR3 loop spans 15 amino acids. CDR3 sequence reads: CASAKLAGGIGEQFF. The CDR3 region has the DNA TGTGCCAGCGCTAAACTAGCGGGGGGGATTGGTGAGCAGTTCTTC. Filled out from reference TRBV7-2 and TRBJ2-1, the complete variable domain reads GAGVSQSPSNKVTEKGKDVELRCDPISGHTALYWYRQSLGQGLEFLIYFQGNSAPDKSGLPSDRFSAERTGGSVSTLTIQRTQQEDSAVYLCASAKLAGGIGEQFFGPGTRLTVL.

This chain links TRBV28 with TRBJ1-3; a weak D match, TRBD1 (5 bases). There are 13 residues in the CDR3. The germline V and J ends were trimmed by 4 bases and 7 bases, with 11 bases remaining between them. Germline V gives CDR1 MDHEN, CDR2 SYDVKM. CDR3 in DNA: TGTGCCAGCAGTTCCCCGGGGCGGAACACCATATATTTT. It translates to CASSSPGRNTIYF.

This CDR3 is CASSLLPPQETQYF. DNA for the CDR3: TGTGCCAGCAGTTTGCTCCCCCCCCAAGAGACCCAGTACTTC. The chain combines TRBV27 with TRBJ2-5; D remains unclear. CDR3 size: 14 residues. V lost 3 bases, J lost 1 base, and 9 bases lay in between. The V gene's germline CDR1 is MNHEY and CDR2 SMNVEV (reference sequence).

This clone qualifies as medium-sized. The chain combines TRBV28 with TRBJ1-2, with TRBD1 matching 8 bases. In germline, CDR1 is MDHEN, CDR2 SYDVKM. This CDR3 contains 15 residues. V shed 6 bases and J 6 bases; nucleotides not matched to a gene: 12. The CDR3 region is CASRRSDRARDGYTF. CDR3 bases: TGTGCCAGCAGGCGATCGGACAGGGCGAGGGATGGCTACACCTTC.

This chain uses TRBV29-1 with TRBJ2-3; 8 bases agree with TRBD2. CDR1 is SQVTM and CDR2 is ANQGSEA in the germline V gene. V shed 7 bases, J shed 6 bases, and the junction held 15 bases outside the gene matches. This CDR3 comprises 15 residues. CDR3 sequence reads: CSAQGTSEDLDTQYF. In DNA, the CDR3 is TGCAGCGCCCAAGGGACTAGTGAGGACCTGGATACGCAGTATTTT.

J is TRBJ2-7 and V is TRBV5-4, with 7 bases aligning to TRBD2. The germline V gene encodes CDR1 SGHNT and CDR2 YYREEE (reference sequence). The J segment lost 8 bases and the V segment lost 0 bases, leaving 5 bases of the junction unmatched. The CDR3 is made up of 13 amino acids. CDR3 sequence (DNA): TGTGCCAGCAGCTTGGTTGACGGGGGGAAGCAGTACTTC. Encoded protein: CASSLVDGGKQYF.

The chain links TRBV5-1 to TRBJ2-3; unclear D gene. This CDR3 has 13 residues. Germline loops: CDR1 SGHRS, CDR2 YFSETQ. Deletions cut 2 bases from V and 6 bases from J, with 10 bases between. The CDR3 sequence is CASSFSPRDTQYF. The CDR3 DNA reads TGCGCCAGCAGCTTCAGTCCGAGGGATACGCAGTATTTT.

The chain carries TRBV30 and TRBJ2-7; a weak D match, TRBD1 (5 bases). This CDR3 is 14 amino acids long. V was shortened by 3 bases and J by 3 bases, with 15 bases between the two germline ends. From germline, CDR1 is GTSNPN and CDR2 SVGIG (reference sequence). The CDR3 is CAWRNQGHGYEQYF. CDR3 DNA: TGTGCCTGGAGAAATCAAGGACATGGCTACGAGCAGTACTTC. The full variable domain, completed using reference TRBV30 and TRBJ2-7, is SQTIHQWPATLVQPVGSPLSLECTVEGTSNPNLYWYRQAAGRGLQLLFYSVGIGQISSEVPQNLSASRPQDRQFILSSKKLLLSDSGFYLCAWRNQGHGYEQYFGPGTRLTVT.